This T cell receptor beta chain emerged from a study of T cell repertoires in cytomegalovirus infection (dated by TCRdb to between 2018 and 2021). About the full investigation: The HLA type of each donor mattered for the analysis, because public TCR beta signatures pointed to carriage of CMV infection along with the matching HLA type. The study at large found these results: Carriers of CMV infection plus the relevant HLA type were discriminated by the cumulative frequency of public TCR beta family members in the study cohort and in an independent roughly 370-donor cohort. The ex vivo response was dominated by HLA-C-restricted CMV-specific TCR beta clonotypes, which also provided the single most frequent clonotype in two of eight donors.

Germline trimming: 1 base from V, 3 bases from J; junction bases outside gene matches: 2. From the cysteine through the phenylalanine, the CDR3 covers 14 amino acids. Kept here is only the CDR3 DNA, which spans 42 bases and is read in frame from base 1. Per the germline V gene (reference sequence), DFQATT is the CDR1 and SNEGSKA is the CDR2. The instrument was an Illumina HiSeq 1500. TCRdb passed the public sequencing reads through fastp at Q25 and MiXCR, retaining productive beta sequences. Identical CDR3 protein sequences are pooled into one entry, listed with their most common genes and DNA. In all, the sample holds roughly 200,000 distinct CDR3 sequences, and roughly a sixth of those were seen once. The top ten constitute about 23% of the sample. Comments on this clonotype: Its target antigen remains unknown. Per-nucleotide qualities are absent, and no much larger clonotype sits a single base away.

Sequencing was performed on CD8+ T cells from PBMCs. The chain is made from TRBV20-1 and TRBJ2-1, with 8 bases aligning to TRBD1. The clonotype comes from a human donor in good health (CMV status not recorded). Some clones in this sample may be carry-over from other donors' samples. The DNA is TGCAGTGCTAGAGGGGACAGGCACTACAATGAGCAGTTCTTC. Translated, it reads CSARGDRHYNEQFF.